This T cell receptor (beta chain) was recovered during a study of blood T cell repertoires in COVID-19. Per the original data handling: Nucleated cell counts were estimated from reference gene primer amplification. Only in-frame clones appear in the TCRdb table, and some are missing; sequencing was by immunoSEQ multiplex PCR. V and J calls and clone size are as listed in that table; D and trimming were resolved from the DNA. The profile covers fewer than 350,000 clones, with approximately 91% appearing a single time and about 2.3% taken by the ten largest. Across about two dozen US areas, participants ranged in age from roughly 18 to 95 years. Germline V gives CDR1 SEHNR, CDR2 FQNEAQ (reference sequence). Trimming at V came to 2 bases and at J to 3 bases, leaving 3 bases not matched to a gene. The CDR3 extends over 15 amino acids.

The sample taken for sequencing was PBMCs or T cells enriched from blood (not recorded which). The chain links TRBV7-9 to TRBJ2-5; the match to TRBD1 covers 10 bases. This receptor was obtained from a woman between 40 and 50 years old with acute COVID-19. CDR3 sequence: CASSLLGQGEETQYF. The CDR3 DNA reads as TGTGCCAGCAGCTTACTCGGACAGGGGGAAGAGACCCAGTACTTC.